This T cell receptor beta chain was retrieved from a study of T cell responses to AZD1222 COVID-19 vaccine. Turning to this clone: The antigen remains unidentified.

CDR1 is WNHNN, CDR2 SYGVQD, per germline (reference sequence). Trimming pared 6 bases from V and 6 bases from J, leaving 14 bases between. The length of the CDR3 is 13 residues. Notes on the study in general: At baseline, just 5 or 6 AZD1222 recipients tested seropositive. Spike was spanned by vaccine-associated CD4 TCRs, with dominance at 160-218 and 743-854. Close to half of all spike-specific TCRs reportedly target regions of the variants that are unmutated. Clonal diversity may have been underestimated, and the donors were mostly white British, with more females than males.

Here immunoSEQ multiplex PCR was the method, and the copy in TCRdb shows in-frame clones only, minus some. The table lists fewer than 150,000 clones, 80% to 90% of them singletons. This receptor was taken from an adult who received the AZD1222 COVID-19 vaccine. The sequences come from peripheral blood, collected 28 days after the second AZD1222 dose. The chain uses TRBV10-1 and TRBJ1-1; D might be TRBD1 (5 bases). CDR3 amino acids: CASSVRENAEAFF. In DNA, the CDR3 is TGCGCCAGCAGCGTCAGGGAGAATGCTGAAGCTTTCTTT.